These 18 T cell receptor beta chains originate from one sample sequenced in a study of blood T cell repertoires in COVID-19. Generated by immunoSEQ multiplex PCR, the TCRdb table keeps only in-frame clones and is missing some. Of more than 150,000 clones listed, over 60% are singletons. Sequencing was performed on peripheral blood. These receptors were obtained from a woman aged 70-85 years with acute or convalescent COVID-19.

This clone was found a few times. The rearrangement uses TRBV5-4 and TRBJ2-2; perhaps TRBD2 as D (5 bases). V lost 4 bases, J lost 2 bases, and 15 bases lay in between. Germline CDR1 SGHNT, CDR2 YYREEE (reference sequence). CDR3 size: 16 residues. CDR3 in DNA: TGTGCCAGCAGCAACCCGGTCCGGGGAAACACCGGGGAGCTGTTTTTT. Protein: CASSNPVRGNTGELFF.

The chain joins TRBV19 to TRBJ1-3; tentative D call: TRBD1 (6 bases). Germline V gene data show CDR1 as LNHDA and CDR2 as SQIVND (reference sequence). CDR3 size: 16 residues. The V end lost 3 bases, the J end lost 2 bases, and 14 bases lay between the germline ends. The CDR3 loop reads CASSIVQGQPGNTIYF. CDR3 coding DNA: TGTGCCAGTAGTATCGTTCAGGGACAACCTGGAAACACCATATATTTT. The variable domain in full, with the rest retrieved from reference TRBV19 and TRBJ1-3, is DGGITQSPKYLFRKEGQNVTLSCEQNLNHDAMYWYRQDPGQGLRLIYYSQIVNDFQKGDIAEGYSVSREKKESFPLTVTSAQKNPTAFYLCASSIVQGQPGNTIYFGEGSWLTVV.

The CDR3 DNA reads TGTGCCAGCAGTCCCGACAGGGATCTACCCCTCCACTTT. As protein: CASSPDRDLPLHF. V usage is TRBV6-6 and J usage is TRBJ1-6; 7 nucleotides align to TRBD1. Germline CDR1 is MNHNY and CDR2 is SVGAGI (reference sequence). The ends lost 5 bases at V and 12 bases at J; junction bases unmatched: 7. The CDR3 runs 13 residues.

The chain combines TRBV5-1 with TRBJ2-3; D unclear. The V end lost 0 bases, the J end lost 1 base, and 21 bases lay between the germline ends. The CDR3 consists of 19 residues. The germline V gene has CDR1 SGHRS and CDR2 YFSETQ. Here the CDR3 reads CASSLAAGRVITGTDTQYF. In DNA, the CDR3 is TGCGCCAGCAGCTTGGCCGCCGGTCGGGTTATTACTGGCACAGATACGCAGTATTTT.

The chain is built from TRBV5-1 and TRBJ2-5; TRBD1 aligns across 8 bases. With V trimmed by 2 bases and J by 4 bases, 10 bases remained unmatched. The CDR3 length is 16 residues. Germline V gene lookup returns CDR1 SGHRS and CDR2 YFSETQ. The CDR3: CASSLNGQGRGETQYF. The CDR3 nucleotides are TGCGCCAGCAGCTTAAACGGACAGGGAAGGGGAGAGACCCAGTACTTC.

The chain is built from TRBV5-4 and TRBJ1-2; 7 bases match TRBD1. CDR3 length equals 15 residues. V trimming: 3 bases; J trimming: 5 bases; junction bases outside the gene matches: 10. Germline V gene sequence: CDR1 SGHNT, CDR2 YYREEE (reference sequence). The CDR3 region has the DNA TGTGCCAGCAGCTCGGACAGGAACCTTGGATATGGCTACACCTTC. This encodes CASSSDRNLGYGYTF.

In regard to this clone: Within the sample, other DNA sequences also encode this same CDR3. The chain is built from TRBV3-1 (or the pseudogene TRBV3-2) and TRBJ1-2; D remains ambiguous. The CDR3 extends over 11 amino acids. The germline V gene has CDR1 LGHDT and CDR2 YNNKEL (reference sequence). V was trimmed by 0 bases and J by 7 bases, leaving 3 bases between them. The CDR3 loop is CASSQDRGYTF. The CDR3, as DNA: TGTGCCAGCAGCCAAGATCGTGGCTACACCTTC.

This clone was recorded a few times. The V gene is TRBV7-6, the J gene TRBJ2-5; no definite D call. V gave up 4 bases and J gave up 5 bases, with 17 bases separating them. Germline loops: CDR1 SGHVS, CDR2 FNYEAQ. CDR3 length: 15 residues. In DNA, the CDR3 is TGTGCCAGCAGCTCCCGTGGCCAAACCGGGGAGACCCAGTACTTC. Its translation is CASSSRGQTGETQYF. Complete variable domain (other parts from reference TRBV7-6 and TRBJ2-5): GAGVSQSPRYKVTKRGQDVALRCDPISGHVSLYWYRQALGQGPEFLTYFNYEAQQDKSGLPNDRFSAERPEGSISTLTIQRTEQRDSAMYRCASSSRGQTGETQYFGPGTRLLVL.

This clone was seen ten or more times. This sequence joins TRBV6-4 and TRBJ2-6; 9 nucleotides match TRBD1. Germline V gene data show CDR1 as MRHNA and CDR2 as SNTAGT. V shed 5 bases, J shed 0 bases, and the junction held 8 bases outside the gene matches. The CDR3 is made up of 18 amino acids. CDR3 nucleotide sequence: TGTGCCAGCAGTCTTTCCGGGACAGGGCCCTCTGGGGCCAACGTCCTGACTTTC. This translates into CASSLSGTGPSGANVLTF.

The rearrangement links TRBV27 to TRBJ2-3; 13 positions match TRBD2. After removal of 6 bases from V and 2 bases from J, the junction contained 11 bases not matched to a gene. Germline-derived CDR1 and CDR2 are MNHEY and SMNVEV (reference sequence). This CDR3 contains 18 residues. The CDR3 DNA is TGTGCCAGCAGCAGTAGACTAGCGGGAGGAGACGTCACAGATACGCAGTATTTT. Encoded protein: CASSSRLAGGDVTDTQYF.

V usage is TRBV5-6 and J usage is TRBJ2-7, with TRBD1 matching 7 bases. The V gene end was trimmed by 0 bases and the J gene end by 11 bases; junction bases not matched to a gene: 5. CDR1 and CDR2 from the germline V gene are SGHDT and YYEEEE. This CDR3 has 12 residues. The CDR3 nucleotides are TGTGCCAGCAGCTTGGAAGGGGGCAAGAAGTACTTC. This encodes CASSLEGGKKYF.

The chain joins TRBV5-1 to TRBJ2-1, with 16 bases that match TRBD2. CDR3 length: 15 amino acids. Unmatched junction bases numbered 6, after V lost 3 bases and J lost 12 bases. In germline, CDR1 is SGHRS, CDR2 YFSETQ. The CDR3 DNA follows: TGCGCCAGCAGCTCTCCGGGACTAGCGGGAGGGCGGCAGTTCTTC. As protein: CASSSPGLAGGRQFF.

The rearrangement uses TRBV3-1 (or the pseudogene TRBV3-2) and TRBJ2-3, with D perhaps matching TRBD1 (6 bases). The V end lost 0 bases, the J end lost 10 bases, and 14 bases lay between the germline ends. CDR1 and CDR2 from the germline V gene are LGHDT and YNNKEL (reference sequence). CDR3 length: 14 amino acids. This CDR3 is CASSQDARGIPQYF. CDR3 bases: TGTGCCAGCAGCCAAGACGCCAGGGGAATTCCGCAGTATTTT.

The genes are TRBV19 and TRBJ1-3, with D perhaps TRBD1 (5 bases). The germline V and J ends were trimmed by 4 bases and 2 bases, with 9 bases remaining between them. From germline, CDR1 is LNHDA and CDR2 SQIVND (reference sequence). The CDR3 extends over 14 amino acids. CDR3 residues: CASSTDRTGNTIYF. The CDR3 nucleotides are TGTGCCAGTAGTACTGACAGAACTGGAAACACCATATATTTT.

This clone was counted a few times. This chain uses TRBV3-1 (or the pseudogene TRBV3-2) with TRBJ2-7, with 8 positions matching TRBD1. The CDR3 has 15 residues. J gave up 5 bases and V 3 bases, and 9 bases lay outside the gene matches. Germline CDR1 LGHDT, CDR2 YNNKEL (reference sequence). The CDR3 nucleotides are TGTGCCAGCAGCCAGTGGACAGGGCCCCCAGACGAGCAGTACTTC. Protein: CASSQWTGPPDEQYF.

In DNA, the CDR3 is TGTGCCAGCAGTACCGGACAGGGGGCATACACCATATATTTT. Encoded protein: CASSTGQGAYTIYF. V usage is TRBV6-5 and J usage is TRBJ1-3, with 11 nucleotides matching TRBD1. Looked up from germline, CDR1 is MNHEY and CDR2 is SVGAGI. The CDR3 contains 14 residues. V lost 5 bases to trimming and J lost 8 bases; unmatched junction nucleotides: 5.

The V and J genes are TRBV5-1 and TRBJ2-3; D gene ambiguous. Trimming left V 2 bases short and J 0 bases short, with 10 bases between. The CDR3 covers 15 residues. The germline V gene encodes CDR1 SGHRS and CDR2 YFSETQ. CDR3 amino acids: CASSFRKASTDTQYF. CDR3 DNA sequence: TGCGCCAGCAGCTTCAGGAAGGCAAGCACAGATACGCAGTATTTT. Supplemented by reference TRBV5-1 and TRBJ2-3, the full variable domain reads KAGVTQTPRYLIKTRGQQVTLSCSPISGHRSVSWYQQTPGQGLQFLFEYFSETQRNKGNFPGRFSGRQFSNSRSEMNVSTLELGDSALYLCASSFRKASTDTQYFGPGTRLTVL.

The V gene is TRBV4-1, the J gene TRBJ2-3; 8 bases fit TRBD2. After removal of 1 base from V and 1 base from J, the junction contained 1 base not matched to a gene. The CDR3 loop spans 15 amino acids. From germline, CDR1 is MGHRA and CDR2 YSYEKL. The CDR3 is CASSQGSGGTDTQYF. CDR3 DNA: TGCGCCAGCAGCCAAGGTAGCGGGGGCACAGATACGCAGTATTTT.